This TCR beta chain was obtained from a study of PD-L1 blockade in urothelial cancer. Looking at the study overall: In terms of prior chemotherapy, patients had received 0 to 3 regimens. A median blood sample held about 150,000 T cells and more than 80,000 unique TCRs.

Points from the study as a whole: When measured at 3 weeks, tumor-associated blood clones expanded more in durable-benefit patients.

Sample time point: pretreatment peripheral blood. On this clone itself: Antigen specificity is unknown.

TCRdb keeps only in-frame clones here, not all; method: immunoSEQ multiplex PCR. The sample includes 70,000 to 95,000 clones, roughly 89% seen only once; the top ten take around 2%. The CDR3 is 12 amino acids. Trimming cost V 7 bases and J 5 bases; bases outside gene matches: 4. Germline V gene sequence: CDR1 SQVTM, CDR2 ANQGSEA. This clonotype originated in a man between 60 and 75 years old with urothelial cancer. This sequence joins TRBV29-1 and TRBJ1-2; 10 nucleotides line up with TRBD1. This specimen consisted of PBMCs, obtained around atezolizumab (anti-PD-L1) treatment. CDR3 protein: CSARQGAYGYTF. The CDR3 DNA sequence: TGCAGCGCTAGACAGGGGGCGTATGGCTACACCTTC.